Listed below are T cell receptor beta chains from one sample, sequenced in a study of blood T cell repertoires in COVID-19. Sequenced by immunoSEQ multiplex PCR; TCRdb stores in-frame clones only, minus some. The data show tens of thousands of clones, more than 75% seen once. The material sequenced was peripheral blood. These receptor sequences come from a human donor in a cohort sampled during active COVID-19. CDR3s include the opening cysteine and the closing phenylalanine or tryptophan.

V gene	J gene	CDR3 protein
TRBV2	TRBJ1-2	CASLPGQGAYGYTF
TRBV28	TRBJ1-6	CASSLRSHNSPLHF
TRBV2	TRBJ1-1	CASSEDRGPEAFF
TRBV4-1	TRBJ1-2	CASSQPIGAGDNYGYTF
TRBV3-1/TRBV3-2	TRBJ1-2	CASSHQQGAGGYTF
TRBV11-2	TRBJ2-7	CASSLNPSGGRYEQYF
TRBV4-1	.	CASSPVQSTGEETQYF
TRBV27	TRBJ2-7	CASSLKGQGGEQYF
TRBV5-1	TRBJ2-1	CASTGGQGDNEQFF
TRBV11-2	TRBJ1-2	CASSVSQKGQYYGYTF
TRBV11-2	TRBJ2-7	CASSTWGQGIYEQYF
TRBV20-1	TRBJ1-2	CSAEGAGYTF
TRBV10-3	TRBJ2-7	CAIRDQGDEQYF
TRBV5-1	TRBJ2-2	CASSPLSGGEDGELFF
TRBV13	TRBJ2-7	CASSPGRGLDEQYF
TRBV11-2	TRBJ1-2	CASSLGDSPYGYTF
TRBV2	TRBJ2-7	CASRLRDSYEQYF
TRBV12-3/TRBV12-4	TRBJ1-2	CASSLQGSYGYTF
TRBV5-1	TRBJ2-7	CASSSTRYEQYF
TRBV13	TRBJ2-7	CASSPEGGPRYEQYF
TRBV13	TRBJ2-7	CASSLVLVLSGGPSYEQYF
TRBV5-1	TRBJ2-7	CASSTHTAREQYF
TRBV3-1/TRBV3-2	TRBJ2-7	CASSATLSYEQYF
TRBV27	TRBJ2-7	CASGRSWESWGEQYF
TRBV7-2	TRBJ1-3	CASSLELPGSGNTIYF
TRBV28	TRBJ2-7	CASSLGLAGDEQYF
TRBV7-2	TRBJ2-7	CASSLYSGGTYEQYF
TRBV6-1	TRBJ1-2	CASSESGGYTF
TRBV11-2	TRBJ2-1	CASSLWRGPREGEQFF
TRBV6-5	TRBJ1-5	CASRGGVGQPQHF
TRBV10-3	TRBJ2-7	CAISLTTESYEQYF
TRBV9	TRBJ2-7	CASSVSGTGNYEQYF
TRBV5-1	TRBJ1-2	CASSPELHDRHYGYTF
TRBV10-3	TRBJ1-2	CAISELWTANNYGYTF
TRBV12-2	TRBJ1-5	CASRLVGTEIEGPNQPQHF